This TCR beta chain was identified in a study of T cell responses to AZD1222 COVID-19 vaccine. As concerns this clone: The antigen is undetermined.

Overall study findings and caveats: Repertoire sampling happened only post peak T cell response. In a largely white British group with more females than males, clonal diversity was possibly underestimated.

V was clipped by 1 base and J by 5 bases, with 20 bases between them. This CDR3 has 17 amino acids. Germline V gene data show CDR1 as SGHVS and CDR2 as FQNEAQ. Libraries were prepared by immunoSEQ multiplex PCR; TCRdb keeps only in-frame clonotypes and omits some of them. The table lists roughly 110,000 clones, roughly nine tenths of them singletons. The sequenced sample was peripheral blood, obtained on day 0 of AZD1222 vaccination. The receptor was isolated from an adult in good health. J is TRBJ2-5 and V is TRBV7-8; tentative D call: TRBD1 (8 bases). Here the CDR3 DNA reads TGTGCCAGCAGCTTAGAGTTAGGGAAACAGGGGGGGGAGACCCAGTACTTC. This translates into CASSLELGKQGGETQYF.